Listed below are T cell receptor beta chains from one sample, sequenced in a study of OX40 agonist ivuxolimab in advanced cancers. This table comes from immunoSEQ multiplex PCR, and its TCRdb copy is limited to in-frame clones, with some not included. The data hold over 25,000 clones, with nearly 90% observed a single time. Sequences were derived from CD4+ or CD8+ T cells sorted from blood, sampled in a trial of the OX40 agonist ivuxolimab. Every receptor here comes from an adult with an advanced solid tumor such as melanoma, head and neck, liver or kidney cancer. Each CDR3 is given with its conserved first and last residue. The D gene is left open where the match is weak. Expanded clones are given a class, and other clones once, few, many or no size at all.

j_call v_call clone_size d_call cdr3_aa cdr3_nt
TRBJ1-1 TRBV6-5 once - CASSYGVMNTEAFF TGTGCCAGCAGTTACGGGGTGATGAACACTGAAGCTTTCTTT
TRBJ1-6 TRBV7-9 - - CASSLNSPLHF TGTGCCAGCAGCTTAAATTCACCCCTCCACTTT
TRBJ1-5 TRBV7-8 - TRBD1 CASSLITGAKPQHF TGTGCCAGCAGCTTAATCACAGGGGCGAAGCCCCAGCATTTT
TRBJ2-5 TRBV6-5 - - CASSYSPYQETQYF TGTGCCAGCAGTTACTCGCCTTACCAAGAGACCCAGTACTTC
TRBJ2-3 TRBV11-3 - - CASSPDHGSTDTQYF TGTGCCAGCAGCCCGGACCACGGAAGCACAGATACGCAGTATTTT
TRBJ2-5 TRBV7-8 - TRBD2 CASSAPSGGSKAQYF TGTGCCAGCAGCGCCCCTAGCGGGGGGTCGAAGGCCCAGTACTTC
TRBJ2-2 TRBV4-1 - - CASKGGVTGELFF TGCGCCAGCAAAGGGGGGGTCACCGGGGAGCTGTTTTTT
TRBJ2-7 TRBV4-1 - TRBD1 CASSLGQGMDEQYF TGCGCCAGCAGCCTGGGACAGGGGATGGACGAGCAGTACTTC
TRBJ1-1 TRBV28 - - CASLDTGATTTFF TGTGCCAGCTTAGATACAGGCGCCACTACGACTTTCTTT
TRBJ1-2 TRBV9 - TRBD1 CASSVGTGGGYGYTF TGTGCCAGCAGCGTGGGGACAGGGGGTGGCTATGGCTACACCTTC
TRBJ2-7 TRBV5-1 - TRBD1 CASSSNPGQGAYEQYF TGCGCCAGCAGCTCCAACCCGGGACAGGGGGCATACGAGCAGTACTTC
TRBJ1-2 TRBV9 - - CASSGHRIGYTF TGTGCCAGCAGCGGCCATCGGATTGGCTACACCTTC
TRBJ2-7 TRBV7-9 - - CASSLDSAYEQYF TGTGCCAGCAGCCTAGACAGCGCCTACGAGCAGTACTTC
TRBJ2-3 TRBV6-6 - - CASDAELIGTDTQYF TGTGCCAGCGATGCAGAACTAATTGGCACAGATACGCAGTATTTT
TRBJ1-1 TRBV4-3 once - CASSQGVMNTEAFF TGCGCCAGCAGCCAAGGGGTCATGAACACTGAAGCTTTCTTT
TRBJ1-1 TRBV9 - - CASSVDGLSNTEAFF TGTGCCAGCAGCGTAGATGGACTGTCGAACACTGAAGCTTTCTTT
TRBJ1-4 TRBV14 - - CASSQEIKDPEKLFF TGTGCCAGCAGCCAAGAAATTAAGGATCCGGAAAAACTGTTTTTT
TRBJ2-7 TRBV18 - TRBD1 CASSPGEGASNEQYF TGTGCCAGCTCACCAGGAGAGGGGGCTAGCAACGAGCAGTACTTC
TRBJ2-7 TRBV7-2 - TRBD2 CASSLSVGLLGGNEQYF TGTGCCAGCAGCTTATCTGTGGGACTATTGGGAGGGAACGAGCAGTACTTC
TRBJ2-7 TRBV6-5 - - CASSYQTHDEQYF TGTGCCAGCAGTTACCAAACTCACGACGAGCAGTACTTC
TRBJ2-7 TRBV9 medium-sized - CASRGEQYF TGTGCCAGCAGGGGCGAGCAGTACTTC
TRBJ2-2 TRBV11-3 - TRBD1 CASSHRQGSTGELFF TGTGCCAGCAGCCATAGACAGGGATCCACCGGGGAGCTGTTTTTT
TRBJ1-1 TRBV11-1 - - CASSLWRTANTEAFF TGTGCCAGCAGCTTATGGAGGACAGCAAACACTGAAGCTTTCTTT
TRBJ1-2 TRBV19 few - CASSMVGQSRYGYTF TGTGCCAGTAGTATGGTTGGACAGTCGAGATATGGCTACACCTTC
TRBJ1-5 TRBV7-8 - - CASSTPRATQPQHF TGTGCCAGCAGCACCCCCCGGGCGACTCAGCCCCAGCATTTT
TRBJ2-7 TRBV27 - TRBD1 CASRRQGSSYEQYF TGTGCCAGCAGGCGACAGGGGAGCTCCTACGAGCAGTACTTC
TRBJ2-1 TRBV5-1 - - CASSFGLANEQFF TGCGCCAGCAGCTTCGGGCTAGCGAATGAGCAGTTCTTC
TRBJ2-1 TRBV28 - - CASSFPRTTYFPYNEQFF TGTGCCAGCAGTTTTCCACGGACTACTTACTTTCCCTACAATGAGCAGTTCTTC
TRBJ2-7 TRBV10-3 - - CAISPGYEQYF TGTGCCATCAGTCCCGGCTACGAGCAGTACTTC
TRBJ2-7 TRBV4-3 - - CASSQEWRDEQYF TGCGCCAGCAGCCAAGAATGGCGGGACGAGCAGTACTTC
TRBJ1-6 TRBV9 - - CASSVGSEGISPLHF TGTGCCAGCAGCGTAGGCAGTGAGGGGATCTCACCCCTCCACTTT
TRBJ2-3 TRBV2 - TRBD2 CASSLAGGSSDTQYF TGTGCCAGCAGTTTAGCGGGGGGGTCGTCAGATACGCAGTATTTT
TRBJ2-1 TRBV6-6 - - CASSYSAGTNDEQFF TGTGCCAGCAGTTACAGTGCTGGGACGAATGATGAGCAGTTCTTC
TRBJ1-3 TRBV4-3 - - CASSQTTTASGNTIYF TGCGCCAGCAGCCAAACGACGACAGCCTCTGGAAACACCATATATTTT
TRBJ1-2 TRBV9 - - CASSLGDYGYTF TGTGCCAGCAGCCTGGGGGACTATGGCTACACCTTC
TRBJ2-3 TRBV28 once TRBD2 CASSMNSLAGELPDTQYF TGTGCCAGCAGCATGAACTCACTAGCGGGGGAGCTACCAGATACGCAGTATTTT
TRBJ2-3 TRBV28 - - CAGGQSTYTDTQYF TGTGCCGGCGGACAGAGCACTTACACAGATACGCAGTATTTT
TRBJ2-2 TRBV6-4 once - CASSDMGRGGELFF TGTGCCAGCAGTGACATGGGGCGAGGCGGGGAGCTGTTTTTT
TRBJ1-6 TRBV6-6 - - CASMGISSYNSPLHF TGTGCCAGCATGGGAATTAGCTCCTATAATTCACCCCTCCACTTT
TRBJ2-3 TRBV5-6 - - CASSQPTSTDTQYF TGTGCCAGCAGCCAACCCACTAGCACAGATACGCAGTATTTT
TRBJ2-6 TRBV6-1 many - CASGGSGANVLTF TGTGCCAGCGGTGGGTCTGGGGCCAACGTCCTGACTTTC
TRBJ2-3 TRBV5-6 - TRBD2 CASSLSWRGIADTQYF TGTGCCAGCAGCTTATCATGGCGGGGGATCGCAGATACGCAGTATTTT
TRBJ2-1 TRBV4-3 - TRBD2 CASSQEGSGGIEQFF TGCGCCAGCAGCCAAGAGGGTAGCGGGGGAATCGAGCAGTTCTTC
TRBJ2-7 TRBV9 - - CASSVEGRDYEQYF TGTGCCAGCAGCGTGGAGGGGCGGGACTACGAGCAGTACTTC
TRBJ1-2 TRBV7-6 - TRBD1 CASSLTLLPGQGAQGYTF TGTGCCAGCAGCTTAACGCTACTTCCGGGACAGGGGGCGCAAGGCTACACCTTC
TRBJ2-7 TRBV2 few - CASMGTALYEQYF TGTGCCAGCATGGGCACCGCCTTGTACGAGCAGTACTTC
TRBJ2-2 TRBV28 - - CASSFQGGNTGELFF TGTGCCAGCAGTTTTCAGGGGGGGAACACCGGGGAGCTGTTTTTT
TRBJ2-3 TRBV6-5 - TRBD2 CASSYSTSGGADTQYF TGTGCCAGCAGTTACTCGACTAGCGGGGGGGCAGATACGCAGTATTTT
TRBJ2-5 TRBV29-1 - - CSVVSPEGVETQYF TGCAGCGTTGTCTCCCCGGAAGGGGTGGAGACCCAGTACTTC
TRBJ2-1 TRBV28 - - CASSGGTGVDSYNEQFF TGTGCCAGCAGCGGGGGAACAGGCGTAGACTCCTACAATGAGCAGTTCTTC
TRBJ1-2 TRBV6-5 - - CASRGLYRDGYTF TGTGCCAGCAGGGGCTTATACAGGGATGGCTACACCTTC
TRBJ1-2 TRBV27 - - CASSLSGDGYTF TGTGCCAGCAGTTTATCAGGGGATGGCTACACCTTC
TRBJ2-7 TRBV15 - - CATSNRGLSYEQYF TGTGCCACCAGCAACCGGGGACTGTCCTACGAGCAGTACTTC
TRBJ2-7 TRBV11-2 - TRBD1 CASSQPSRGPIYEQYF TGTGCCAGCAGCCAACCAAGCAGGGGGCCGATCTACGAGCAGTACTTC
TRBJ2-3 TRBV29-1 - TRBD2 CSVEDWYGGTDTQYF TGCAGCGTTGAAGACTGGTACGGGGGGACAGATACGCAGTATTTT
TRBJ2-5 TRBV7-2 - TRBD1 CASSLGPHRGLGETQYF TGTGCCAGCAGCTTAGGCCCCCACAGGGGGCTAGGGGAGACCCAGTACTTC
TRBJ2-2 TRBV27 few TRBD1 CASSLKGTGIPGELFF TGTGCCAGCAGTTTAAAGGGGACAGGGATCCCCGGGGAGCTGTTTTTT
TRBJ2-7 TRBV9 once TRBD2 CASSAPGGLGNEQYF TGTGCCAGCAGCGCTCCGGGGGGGCTGGGGAACGAGCAGTACTTC
TRBJ2-7 TRBV7-2 - - CASSWGVSSYEQYF TGTGCCAGCAGCTGGGGGGTCAGCTCCTACGAGCAGTACTTC